A single sample is the source of the 29 T cell receptor beta chains below, sequenced in a study of OX40 agonist ivuxolimab in advanced cancers. Clones were sequenced by immunoSEQ multiplex PCR, and TCRdb holds only the in-frame ones, with some missing. The repertoire consists of some 51,000 clones, with around 77% occurring once and the leading ten covering around 2%. The starting material was CD4+ or CD8+ T cells sorted from blood, obtained in a trial of the OX40 agonist ivuxolimab. The receptors shown here come from an adult with an advanced solid tumor such as melanoma, head and neck, liver or kidney cancer.

The chain uses TRBV7-8 and TRBJ2-6; D might be TRBD1 (5 bases). Germline values: CDR1 SGHVS, CDR2 FQNEAQ. Trimming left V 5 bases short and J 0 bases short, with 11 bases between. The CDR3 spans 16 residues. CDR3 sequence reads: CASSLDSLSGANVLTF. Here the CDR3 DNA reads TGTGCCAGCAGCCTCGACAGCCTCTCTGGGGCCAACGTCCTGACTTTC.

This clone appeared a single time. The gene calls are TRBV6-5 and TRBJ2-1; D gene unclear. The CDR3 sequence is 13 residues long. The germline V and J ends were trimmed by 8 bases and 0 bases, with 8 bases remaining between them. Germline lookup yields CDR1 MNHEY and CDR2 SVGAGI. CDR3 coding DNA: TGTGCCAGCCGGATAAGCTCCTACAATGAGCAGTTCTTC. This sequence encodes CASRISSYNEQFF.

In this sample, this clone turned up once. V and J are TRBV5-1 and TRBJ2-3; the D is unclear. The CDR3 contains 15 residues. CDR1 is SGHRS, CDR2 YFSETQ, per germline. The germline V and J ends were trimmed by 0 bases and 0 bases, with 8 bases remaining between them. CDR3 bases: TGCGCCAGCAGCTTGGACGGCCCCAGCACAGATACGCAGTATTTT. It translates to CASSLDGPSTDTQYF.

V gene TRBV6-1 combines with J gene TRBJ1-4, with 8 bases matching TRBD1. V lost 4 bases to trimming and J lost 5 bases; unmatched junction nucleotides: 3. The CDR3 covers 14 residues. The V gene's germline CDR1 is MNHNS and CDR2 SASEGT. The CDR3 DNA sequence: TGTGCCAGCAGTGTGGACAGGGCGAATGAAAAACTGTTTTTT. Its protein is CASSVDRANEKLFF.

A note on this clone: Other nucleotide sequences from this sample produce the same CDR3. CDR3 residues: CATSRGGTGDTEAFF. CDR3 sequence (DNA): TGTGCCACCAGCAGAGGTGGGACCGGGGACACTGAAGCTTTCTTT. V gene TRBV15 combines with J gene TRBJ1-1; D perhaps matches TRBD1 (5 bases). Germline CDR1 LNHNV, CDR2 YYDKDF (reference sequence). CDR3 size: 15 residues. V was pared by 1 base and J by 3 bases, with 12 bases between.

The chain is built from TRBV28 and TRBJ2-4; the match to TRBD2 covers 12 bases. Germline V gene lookup returns CDR1 MDHEN and CDR2 SYDVKM. This CDR3 is built from 20 residues. Trimming cost V 7 bases and J 0 bases; bases outside gene matches: 16. The CDR3 region is CASTLGLAGGSGLAKNIQYF. The CDR3 nucleotides are TGTGCCAGCACCCTAGGGCTAGCGGGAGGGTCCGGGCTAGCCAAAAACATTCAGTACTTC.

In its sample, this clone is medium-sized (0.01 to 0.1%). The chain uses TRBV6-6 and TRBJ1-5; D ambiguous. This CDR3 region has 15 residues. Germline assignment: CDR1 MNHNY and CDR2 SVGAGI (reference sequence). V gave up 6 bases and J gave up 7 bases, with 19 bases separating them. DNA of the CDR3: TGTGCCAGCAGCCCCCGTGGGAGGGTGGAGCAGCCCCAGCATTTT. It translates to CASSPRGRVEQPQHF.

The chain joins TRBV6-5 to TRBJ2-7; TRBD2 matches at 13 bases. The CDR3 loop spans 15 amino acids. The V gene's germline CDR1 is MNHEY and CDR2 SVGAGI. The V and J ends lost 2 bases and 6 bases, in that order; junction bases with no gene match: 4. CDR3 in amino acids: CASSYPGLAGSEQYF. DNA for the CDR3: TGTGCCAGCAGTTACCCGGGACTAGCGGGAAGCGAGCAGTACTTC.

The genes are TRBV18 and TRBJ2-3; 10 positions agree with TRBD1. J gave up 2 bases and V 2 bases, and 7 bases lay outside the gene matches. The germline V gene has CDR1 KGHSH and CDR2 LQKENI. The length of the CDR3 is 17 residues. The CDR3 is CASSPLGTGDITDTQYF. The CDR3 DNA is TGTGCCAGCTCACCATTGGGGACAGGGGATATCACAGATACGCAGTATTTT.

V usage is TRBV6-4 and J usage is TRBJ2-3; TRBD2 matches 10 bases. Germline CDR1 reads MRHNA; CDR2 reads SNTAGT. After removal of 0 bases from V and 1 base from J, the junction contained 1 base not matched to a gene. The CDR3 contains 16 residues. DNA of the CDR3: TGTGCCAGCAGTGACTCGCTAGCGGGAGGCACAGATACGCAGTATTTT. It translates to CASSDSLAGGTDTQYF.

The gene calls are TRBV5-4 and TRBJ2-5, with D possibly being TRBD1 (5 bases). The better agreement between TRBJ2-7 and the DNA end casts doubt on the J call. The germline gives CDR1 SGHNT, CDR2 YYREEE (reference sequence). The length of the CDR3 is 13 residues. For the CDR3, the DNA is TGTGCCAGCAGCAAGGGGATCGAATACGAGCAGTACTTC. The encoded protein is CASSKGIEYEQYF.

V is TRBV5-1 and J is TRBJ2-2; the D gene is possibly TRBD1 (6 bases). The germline V gene encodes CDR1 SGHRS and CDR2 YFSETQ. Deletions cut 7 bases from V and 1 base from J, with 8 bases between. This CDR3 has 13 amino acids. Here the CDR3 reads CASQTGNTGELFF. The CDR3, as DNA: TGCGCCAGCCAGACAGGGAACACCGGGGAGCTGTTTTTT.

V and J are TRBV11-2 and TRBJ2-1; D possibly corresponds to TRBD2 (5 bases). The V gene's germline CDR1 is SGHAT and CDR2 FQNNGV. Trimming stripped 2 bases from V and 4 bases from J, with 12 bases between. This CDR3 is 15 amino acids long. CDR3 nucleotide sequence: TGTGCCAGCAGCTTAATGAGAGGGCCGTACAATGAGCAGTTCTTC. It translates to CASSLMRGPYNEQFF.

The V gene is TRBV19, the J gene TRBJ1-2, with TRBD1 matching over 7 bases. Germline lookup yields CDR1 LNHDA and CDR2 SQIVND (reference sequence). V gave up 3 bases and J gave up 7 bases; unmatched junction bases: 5. This CDR3 is built from 13 residues. In nucleotides, the CDR3 is TGTGCCAGTAGTATGGGACAGAGAGCTGGCTACACCTTC. Its protein is CASSMGQRAGYTF. Complete variable domain (other parts from reference TRBV19 and TRBJ1-2): DGGITQSPKYLFRKEGQNVTLSCEQNLNHDAMYWYRQDPGQGLRLIYYSQIVNDFQKGDIAEGYSVSREKKESFPLTVTSAQKNPTAFYLCASSMGQRAGYTFGSGTRLTVV.

The rearrangement links TRBV4-2 to TRBJ1-1; no firm D call. Germline V gene lookup returns CDR1 LGHNA and CDR2 YNFKEQ. The CDR3 is 16 residues long. V was shortened by 0 bases and J by 11 bases, with 22 bases between the two germline ends. CDR3 loop: CASSQEGTRTRGEAFF. CDR3 DNA sequence: TGTGCCAGCAGCCAAGAGGGAACACGGACTCGCGGTGAGGCTTTCTTT.

The genes are TRBV6-6 and TRBJ2-3, with 8 positions matching TRBD2. After removal of 6 bases from V and 0 bases from J, the junction contained 5 bases not matched to a gene. CDR3 size: 15 residues. The germline CDR1 and CDR2 sequences are MNHNY and SVGAGI (reference sequence). CDR3 in amino acids: CASRRPSGSTDTQYF. The CDR3 nucleotides are TGTGCCAGCAGACGCCCTAGCGGGAGCACAGATACGCAGTATTTT.

The rearrangement links TRBV9 to TRBJ2-2; 7 bases align to TRBD1. V gave up 0 bases and J gave up 0 bases; unmatched junction bases: 8. Germline loops: CDR1 SGDLS, CDR2 YYNGEE. This CDR3 has 18 residues. The CDR3 region has the DNA TGTGCCAGCAGCGTAGGGGACACAGGGGAACCGAACACCGGGGAGCTGTTTTTT. Translated, it gives CASSVGDTGEPNTGELFF.

On this clone itself: At one end the junction does not follow the germline gene, possibly because of a read error. This rearrangement joins TRBV30 to TRBJ1-1, with D possibly being TRBD1 (5 bases). The CDR3 sequence is 12 residues long. Looked up from germline, CDR1 is GTSNPN and CDR2 is SVGIG (reference sequence). The CDR3 DNA reads TGTGCCTGGAGTGAAATGGGGGATATTTCTGCTTTT. Its protein is CAWSEMGDISAF. The full variable domain, rest sourced from reference TRBV30 and TRBJ1-1, is SQTIHQWPATLVQPVGSPLSLECTVEGTSNPNLYWYRQAAGRGLQLLFYSVGIGQISSEVPQNLSASRPQDRQFILSSKKLLLSDSGFYLCAWSEMGDISAFGQGTRLTVV.

V and J are TRBV11-2 and TRBJ2-3; D is unresolved. The V end was cut by 3 bases, the J end by 0 bases, with 7 bases between. Germline values: CDR1 SGHAT, CDR2 FQNNGV. This CDR3 is built from 14 residues. The CDR3 DNA sequence: TGTGCCAGCAGCTTTAGCCGTAGCACAGATACGCAGTATTTT. This encodes CASSFSRSTDTQYF.

This clone was seen only a few times. The rearrangement joins TRBV7-3 to TRBJ2-1; 13 nucleotides match TRBD2. CDR3 size: 15 residues. Germline assignment: CDR1 SGHTA and CDR2 FQGTGA. V shed 8 bases and J 7 bases; nucleotides not matched to a gene: 8. CDR3 amino acids: CASGPGLAGVNEQFF. The CDR3 DNA reads as TGTGCCAGCGGACCTGGACTAGCGGGAGTTAATGAGCAGTTCTTC.

This chain joins TRBV7-8 and TRBJ2-1, with 8 bases identical to TRBD2. The CDR3 is 16 amino acids. Germline CDR1 reads SGHVS; CDR2 reads FQNEAQ. V gave up 5 bases and J gave up 8 bases; unmatched junction bases: 14. The CDR3 nucleotides are TGTGCCAGCAGCGTTAGCGGGAAACCCTACTCTTATGAGCAGTTCTTC. It encodes CASSVSGKPYSYEQFF.

The chain carries TRBV5-1 and TRBJ2-7, with D unclear. This CDR3 is built from 14 residues. The germline CDR1 and CDR2 sequences are SGHRS and YFSETQ. Trimming shortened V by 4 bases and J by 0 bases, and 11 bases separated the two germline ends. The chain's CDR3 is CASSRHDTSYEQYF. CDR3 bases: TGCGCCAGCAGCCGCCACGACACCTCCTACGAGCAGTACTTC.

The rearrangement uses TRBV28 and TRBJ2-2, with TRBD1 matching 9 bases. The germline V gene encodes CDR1 MDHEN and CDR2 SYDVKM. J lost 4 bases, V lost 6 bases, and 9 bases had no gene match. This CDR3 region has 16 residues. CDR3 residues: CASSRGQGVSTGELFF. As DNA, the CDR3 is TGTGCCAGCAGCAGGGGACAGGGTGTCTCCACCGGGGAGCTGTTTTTT.

The genes are TRBV2 and TRBJ1-2; maybe TRBD1 (6 bases). Germline V gene lookup returns CDR1 SNHLY and CDR2 FYNNEI. The CDR3 has 14 amino acids. V lost 3 bases and J lost 7, with 15 bases in between. The CDR3 DNA sequence: TGTGCCAGCAGTGACAGGGGCGAAGGGTCTGGCTACACCTTC. Protein sequence: CASSDRGEGSGYTF.

V usage is TRBV6-6 and J usage is TRBJ1-1, with 9 bases fitting TRBD1. With V trimmed by 6 bases and J by 2 bases, 4 bases remained unmatched. Germline assignment: CDR1 MNHNY and CDR2 SVGAGI (reference sequence). The CDR3 contains 14 residues. This chain's CDR3 is CASRDTGGNTEAFF. The DNA of the CDR3 is TGTGCCAGCAGAGACACAGGGGGCAACACTGAAGCTTTCTTT.

The V and J genes are TRBV21-1 and TRBJ2-7. TRBV21-1 is a pseudogene locus. The CDR3 spans 14 residues. The CDR3: CASSSSEGGYEQYF. In nucleotides, the CDR3 is TGTGCCAGCAGCAGCAGTGAGGGGGGCTACGAGCAGTACTTC.

This sequence joins TRBV6-1 and TRBJ2-7; a possible D gene is TRBD2 (5 bases). Germline lookup yields CDR1 MNHNS and CDR2 SASEGT. CDR3 size: 12 residues. Trimming shortened V by 7 bases and J by 5 bases, and 12 bases separated the two germline ends. CDR3 nucleotides: TGTGCCAGCAAGGTTAGGGAGCACGAGCAGTACTTC. Its translation: CASKVREHEQYF.

This clone was detected once. The chain carries TRBV10-3 and TRBJ1-1, with D tentatively TRBD1 (6 bases). V lost 4 bases to trimming and J lost 1 base, with 10 bases between them. The germline gives CDR1 ENHRY, CDR2 SYGVKD. CDR3 length: 14 residues. The CDR3, as DNA: TGTGCCATCAGTGGTCAACAGGGGAACACTGAAGCTTTCTTT. Translation gives CAISGQQGNTEAFF.

This sequence joins TRBV6-4 and TRBJ2-1; D is undetermined. CDR1 and CDR2 (germline): MRHNA, SNTAGT. The V end lost 6 bases, the J end lost 6 bases, and 9 bases lay between the germline ends. The CDR3 has 12 amino acids. The CDR3 spells CASRGPLNEQFF. The CDR3 bases are TGTGCCAGCAGAGGGCCCCTCAATGAGCAGTTCTTC.